A single sample gave rise to the 11 T cell receptor beta chains below, sequenced in a study of chemoradiotherapy in HPV16-positive cancers. Libraries were prepared by immunoSEQ multiplex PCR; TCRdb keeps only in-frame clonotypes and omits some of them. The repertoire holds several hundred clones, with around 86% as singletons. Sample: tumor tissue, taken from a patient who underwent chemoradiotherapy. Receptors originate from a human donor with HPV-associated anogenital cancer.

J is TRBJ2-3 and V is TRBV5-6; D is possibly TRBD2 (5 bases). V was pared by 2 bases and J by 0 bases, with 13 bases between. CDR1 is SGHDT, CDR2 YYEEEE, per germline. CDR3 size: 16 residues. CDR3 protein: CASSFFLRGSTDTQYF. The CDR3, as DNA: TGTGCCAGCAGCTTTTTTCTGCGCGGGAGCACAGATACGCAGTATTTT.

V is TRBV30 and J is TRBJ1-1; D remains unclear. CDR1 and CDR2 from the germline V gene are GTSNPN and SVGIG (reference sequence). The CDR3 sequence is 14 residues long. V was clipped by 0 bases and J by 0 bases, with 8 bases between them. This chain's CDR3 is CAWSVSLMNTEAFF. The CDR3 nucleotides are TGTGCCTGGAGTGTGAGCCTGATGAACACTGAAGCTTTCTTT.

The genes are TRBV6-6 and TRBJ1-2, with D perhaps matching TRBD1 (6 bases). Germline assignment: CDR1 MNHNY and CDR2 SVGAGI (reference sequence). The CDR3 covers 15 residues. V dropped 6 bases and J dropped 5 bases, with 19 bases sitting between them. As DNA, the CDR3 is TGTGCCAGCAGCCCTAGGGGGGGGGAGGGGTATGGCTACACCTTC. Amino acids: CASSPRGGEGYGYTF.

The V gene is TRBV11-2, the J gene TRBJ1-1; D is uncertain. In germline, CDR1 is SGHAT, CDR2 FQNNGV. The germline V and J ends were trimmed by 6 bases and 3 bases, with 14 bases remaining between them. CDR3 length: 14 amino acids. CDR3 residues: CASSRSSGYTEAFF. CDR3 DNA: TGTGCCAGCAGTAGAAGTTCGGGGTACACTGAAGCTTTCTTT.

V and J are TRBV7-2 and TRBJ1-2; the D is unclear. The germline gives CDR1 SGHTA, CDR2 FQGNSA. V was trimmed by 6 bases and J by 3 bases, leaving 11 bases between them. This CDR3 is 13 amino acids long. The CDR3: CASRPTVDYGYTF. CDR3 in DNA: TGTGCCAGCAGGCCGACGGTCGACTATGGCTACACCTTC.

This chain connects TRBV19 to TRBJ2-3, with 7 nucleotides matching TRBD2. Unmatched junction bases numbered 8, after V lost 5 bases and J lost 9 bases. The CDR3 is 13 amino acids. The germline V gene has CDR1 LNHDA and CDR2 SQIVND (reference sequence). This CDR3 is CASSGLDEITQYF. In DNA, the CDR3 is TGTGCCAGTAGTGGACTAGACGAAATAACGCAGTATTTT.

This sequence joins TRBV30 and TRBJ1-3; D call uncertain. This CDR3 is built from 13 residues. V shed 1 base and J shed 3 bases, with 7 bases lying between them. CDR1 and CDR2 from the germline V gene are GTSNPN and SVGIG (reference sequence). CDR3 in DNA: TGTGCCTGGAGTGCCCAGAGTGGAAACACCATATATTTT. Translating gives CAWSAQSGNTIYF.

The J gene is TRBJ2-5, the V gene TRBV5-4; no firm D call. The V end lost 5 bases, the J end lost 5 bases, and 13 bases lay between the germline ends. There are 13 residues in the CDR3. Germline-derived CDR1 and CDR2 are SGHNT and YYREEE (reference sequence). For the CDR3, the DNA is TGTGCCAGCAGACCCCACTATGGGGAGACCCAGTACTTC. It is translated as CASRPHYGETQYF.

V usage is TRBV28 and J usage is TRBJ2-5; D may be TRBD1 (5 bases). Trimming removed 7 bases from V and 3 bases from J, with 9 bases in between. CDR3 length equals 12 residues. The germline CDR1 and CDR2 sequences are MDHEN and SYDVKM. Written as DNA, the CDR3 is TGTGCCAGCACGGACACAGAAGAGACCCAGTACTTC. It codes for CASTDTEETQYF.

This chain uses TRBV9 with TRBJ1-6, with TRBD1 identical over 8 bases. V dropped 4 bases and J dropped 7; count of bases not matched to a gene: 7. There are 15 residues in the CDR3. The germline V gene has CDR1 SGDLS and CDR2 YYNGEE. The CDR3 is CASSIRDRQNSPLHF. The CDR3 coding sequence is TGTGCCAGCAGCATCCGGGACAGGCAGAATTCACCCCTCCACTTT.

This rearrangement joins TRBV4-1 to TRBJ1-1, with D unresolved. Germline loops: CDR1 MGHRA, CDR2 YSYEKL. V lost 0 bases and J lost 4, with 3 bases in between. CDR3 length: 12 residues. In nucleotides, the CDR3 is TGCGCCAGCAGCCAAGATACCACTGAAGCTTTCTTT. It specifies CASSQDTTEAFF.